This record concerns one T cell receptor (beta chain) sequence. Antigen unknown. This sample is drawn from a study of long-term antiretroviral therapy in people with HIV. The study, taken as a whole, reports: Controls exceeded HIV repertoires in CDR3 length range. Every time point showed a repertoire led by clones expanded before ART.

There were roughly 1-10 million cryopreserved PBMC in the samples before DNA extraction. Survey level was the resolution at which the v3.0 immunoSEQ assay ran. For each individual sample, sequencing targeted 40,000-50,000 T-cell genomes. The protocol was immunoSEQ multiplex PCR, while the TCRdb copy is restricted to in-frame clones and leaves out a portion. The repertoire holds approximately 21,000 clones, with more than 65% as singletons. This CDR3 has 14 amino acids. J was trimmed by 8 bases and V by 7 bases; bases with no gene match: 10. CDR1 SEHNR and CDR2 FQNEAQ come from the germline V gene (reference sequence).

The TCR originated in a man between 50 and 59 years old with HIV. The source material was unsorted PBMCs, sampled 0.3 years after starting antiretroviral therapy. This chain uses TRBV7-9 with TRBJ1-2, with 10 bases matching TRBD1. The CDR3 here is CASKTGGESRGYTF. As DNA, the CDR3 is TGTGCCAGCAAGACAGGGGGCGAATCGAGAGGCTACACCTTC.